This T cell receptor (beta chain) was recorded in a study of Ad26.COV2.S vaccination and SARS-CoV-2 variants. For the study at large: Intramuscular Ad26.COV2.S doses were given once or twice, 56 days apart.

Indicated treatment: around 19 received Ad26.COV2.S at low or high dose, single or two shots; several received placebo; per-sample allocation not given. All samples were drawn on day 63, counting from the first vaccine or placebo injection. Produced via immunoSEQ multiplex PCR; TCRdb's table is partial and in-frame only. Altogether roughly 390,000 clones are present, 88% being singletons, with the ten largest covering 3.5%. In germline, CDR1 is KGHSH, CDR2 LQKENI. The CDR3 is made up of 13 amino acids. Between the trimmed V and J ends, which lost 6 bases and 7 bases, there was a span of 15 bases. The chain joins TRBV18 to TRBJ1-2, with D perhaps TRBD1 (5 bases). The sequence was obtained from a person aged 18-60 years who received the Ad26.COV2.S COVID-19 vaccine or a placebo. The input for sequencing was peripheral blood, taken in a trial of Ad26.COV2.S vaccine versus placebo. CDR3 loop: CASSNPGLLGYTF. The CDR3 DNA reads TGTGCCAGCTCGAACCCGGGGCTACTTGGCTACACCTTC. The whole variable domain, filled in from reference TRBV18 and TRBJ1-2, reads NAGVMQNPRHLVRRRGQEARLRCSPMKGHSHVYWYRQLPEEGLKFMVYLQKENIIDESGMPKERFSAEFPKEGPSILRIQQVVRGDSAAYFCASSNPGLLGYTFGSGTRLTVV.